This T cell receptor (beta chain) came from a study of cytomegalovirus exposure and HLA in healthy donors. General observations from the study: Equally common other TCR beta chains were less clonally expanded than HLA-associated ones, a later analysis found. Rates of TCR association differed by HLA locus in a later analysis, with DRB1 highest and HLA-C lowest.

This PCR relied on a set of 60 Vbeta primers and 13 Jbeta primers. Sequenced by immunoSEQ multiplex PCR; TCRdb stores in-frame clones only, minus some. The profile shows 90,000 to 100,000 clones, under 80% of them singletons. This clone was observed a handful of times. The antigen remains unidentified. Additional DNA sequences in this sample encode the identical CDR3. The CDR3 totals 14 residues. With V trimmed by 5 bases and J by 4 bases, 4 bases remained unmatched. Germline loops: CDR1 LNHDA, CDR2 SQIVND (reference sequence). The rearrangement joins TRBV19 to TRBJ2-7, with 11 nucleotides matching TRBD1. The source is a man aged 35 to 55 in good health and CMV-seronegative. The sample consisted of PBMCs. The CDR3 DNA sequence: TGTGCCAGTAGTCCCGGGACAGGGGGGTACGAGCAGTACTTC. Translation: CASSPGTGGYEQYF.